This T cell receptor (beta chain) originates from a study of T cell responses to AZD1222 COVID-19 vaccine. The CDR3 consists of 11 residues. With 8 bases removed from V and 10 bases from J, the gap between germline ends came to 13 bases. Germline CDR1 MDHEN, CDR2 SYDVKM. Method: immunoSEQ multiplex PCR; TCRdb's copy keeps in-frame clones and lacks some. The repertoire includes some 150,000 clones, about 88% of them detected once, and 3% to 4% sits in the top ten. This sequence was found in an adult who received the AZD1222 COVID-19 vaccine. This sample comprised peripheral blood, obtained 28 days after the second AZD1222 dose. The V gene is TRBV28, the J gene TRBJ2-3; possibly TRBD1 for D (6 bases). The CDR3, as DNA: TGTGCCAGCGTTGGGACAATTGCGCAGTATTTT. Translated, it gives CASVGTIAQYF.